Shown below are 17 T cell receptor beta chains from a single sample sequenced in a study of blood T cell repertoires in COVID-19. The assay was immunoSEQ multiplex PCR, and TCRdb's table has in-frame clones only and misses some. The data contain under 200,000 clones, around 90% of them singletons. The material sequenced was peripheral blood. These receptors all stem from a man in his fifties or sixties with acute or convalescent COVID-19.

J is TRBJ1-1 and V is TRBV19, with D possibly matching TRBD1 (5 bases). The CDR3 has 12 amino acids. The germline gives CDR1 LNHDA, CDR2 SQIVND (reference sequence). V lost 3 bases and J 10 bases, leaving 12 bases between the germline ends. CDR3 nucleotides: TGTGCCAGTAGTATTGGGGGGGATAGAGCTTTCTTT. Translating gives CASSIGGDRAFF.

V and J are TRBV27 and TRBJ2-5; D perhaps matches TRBD1 (6 bases). The length of the CDR3 is 16 residues. V lost 3 bases and J lost 1, with 15 bases in between. Germline V gives CDR1 MNHEY, CDR2 SMNVEV (reference sequence). CDR3 region: CASSLGPGTSQETQYF. The CDR3 DNA sequence: TGTGCCAGCAGTTTGGGCCCAGGGACATCCCAAGAGACCCAGTACTTC.

The chain couples TRBV2 to TRBJ2-1, with D perhaps matching TRBD1 (5 bases). Looked up from germline, CDR1 is SNHLY and CDR2 is FYNNEI. V lost 8 bases and J lost 1, with 9 bases in between. This CDR3 region has 13 residues. CDR3: CASLGQSYNEQFF. CDR3 coding DNA: TGTGCCAGCCTGGGGCAGTCCTACAATGAGCAGTTCTTC.

The chain combines TRBV23-1 with TRBJ1-2; D possibly corresponds to TRBD1 (6 bases). TRBV23-1 is designated an ORF whose function remains uncertain. This CDR3 has 15 amino acids. With 6 bases removed from V and 4 bases from J, the gap between germline ends came to 18 bases. CDR3 loop: CASSLDRQTGYGYTF. The CDR3 nucleotides are TGCGCCAGCAGCCTGGACAGACAAACGGGCTATGGCTACACCTTC.

V gene TRBV6-2 or TRBV6-3 combines with J gene TRBJ2-1, with 9 bases aligning to TRBD2. J was trimmed by 6 bases and V by 5 bases; bases with no gene match: 17. Germline assignment: CDR1 MNHEY and CDR2 SVGEGT. This CDR3 comprises 18 residues. For the CDR3, the DNA is TGTGCCAGCAGTCCCCAACCCCTACTAGCGGGCAATTCCAATGAGCAGTTCTTC. Residues: CASSPQPLLAGNSNEQFF.

The chain has TRBV5-5 and TRBJ2-5; 13 nucleotides line up with TRBD2. CDR1 SGHKS and CDR2 YYEKEE come from the germline V gene (reference sequence). The CDR3 loop spans 14 amino acids. V gave up 4 bases and J gave up 5 bases; unmatched junction bases: 2. The CDR3 loop is CASSAGLAGETQYF. The CDR3 DNA is TGTGCCAGCAGCGCGGGACTAGCGGGGGAGACCCAGTACTTC.

V is TRBV30 and J is TRBJ2-3; 12 bases match TRBD2. This CDR3 region has 17 residues. Trimming took 2 bases from V and 2 from J; bases not matched to a gene: 8. Germline values: CDR1 GTSNPN, CDR2 SVGIG (reference sequence). CDR3 nucleotides: TGTGCCTGGAGTCTAGCGGGAGGGCCACCCTACACAGATACGCAGTATTTT. It codes for CAWSLAGGPPYTDTQYF.

The J gene is TRBJ1-2, the V gene TRBV7-2; no definite D call. Trimming pared 0 bases from V and 4 bases from J, leaving 9 bases between. This CDR3 contains 14 residues. CDR1 and CDR2 (germline): SGHTA, FQGNSA. In DNA, the CDR3 is TGTGCCAGCAGCTTAGCTGCAGGTCTCTATGGCTACACCTTC. This translates into CASSLAAGLYGYTF.

This clone appeared a single time. This chain joins TRBV6-5 and TRBJ2-1; 9 bases map to TRBD2. Germline values: CDR1 MNHEY, CDR2 SVGAGI. The CDR3 sequence is 14 residues long. Germline trimming cut 7 bases from V and 4 bases from J; bases unmatched to any gene: 5. The CDR3 nucleotides read TGTGCCAGCACCATGACTAGCGGATACAATGAGCAGTTCTTC. The encoded protein is CASTMTSGYNEQFF.

The V and J genes are TRBV18 and TRBJ1-4, with D tentatively TRBD1 (5 bases). CDR1 and CDR2 from the germline V gene are KGHSH and LQKENI. Trimming took 2 bases from V and 7 from J, leaving 14 bases between them. The CDR3 is 15 residues long. CDR3 protein: CASSPGRQKSEKLFF. DNA of the CDR3: TGTGCCAGCTCACCAGGTAGACAGAAAAGTGAAAAACTGTTTTTT.

The V call is TRBV27, the J call TRBJ1-4; weak D call: TRBD1 (5 bases). Per germline, CDR1 MNHEY and CDR2 SMNVEV (reference sequence). V dropped 1 base and J dropped 7 bases, with 10 bases sitting between them. There are 14 residues in the CDR3. CDR3 residues: CASSLWGEGEKLFF. The CDR3 nucleotides read TGTGCCAGCAGTTTATGGGGGGAAGGTGAAAAACTGTTTTTT.

The CDR3 DNA sequence: TGTGCCAGCAGCCAGACAGGGTTTAATGGCTACACCTTC. It codes for CASSQTGFNGYTF. The chain recombines TRBV7-9 with TRBJ1-2; 7 bases map to TRBD1. CDR1 is SEHNR, CDR2 FQNEAQ, per germline (reference sequence). V shed 5 bases, J shed 6 bases, and the junction held 6 bases outside the gene matches. This CDR3 spans 13 amino acids.

The gene calls are TRBV19 and TRBJ2-1; no definite D call. Germline values: CDR1 LNHDA, CDR2 SQIVND (reference sequence). V was shortened by 2 bases and J by 5 bases, with 16 bases between the two germline ends. This CDR3 is built from 16 residues. The CDR3 is CASSIYRTPTNNEQFF. CDR3 DNA sequence: TGTGCCAGTAGTATATATCGCACTCCAACTAACAATGAGCAGTTCTTC.

The chain has TRBV9 and TRBJ1-2; possible D gene TRBD1, 6 bases. Looked up from germline, CDR1 is SGDLS and CDR2 is YYNGEE. CDR3 length: 15 amino acids. Trimming pared 0 bases from V and 2 bases from J, leaving 11 bases between. DNA for the CDR3: TGTGCCAGCAGCGTAGGGGGCGGGGGCAACTATGGCTACACCTTC. Its translation is CASSVGGGGNYGYTF.

The J gene is TRBJ2-7, the V gene TRBV21-1; the table's D call TRBD1 went unverified against the DNA. TRBV21-1 is a listed pseudogene. This CDR3 region has 18 residues. In nucleotides, the CDR3 is TGTGCCAGCAATGAAGAGGGGGTAAACAGGGGGCTATCCTACGAGCAGTACGTC. Translating gives CASNEEGVNRGLSYEQYV.

The J gene is TRBJ1-2, the V gene TRBV27; TRBD1 agrees at 10 bases. CDR1 is MNHEY, CDR2 SMNVEV, per germline (reference sequence). The CDR3 has 15 amino acids. Losses at the gene ends were 9 bases for V and 0 bases for J; bases not matched to a gene: 7. The CDR3 DNA reads TGTGCCAGTGCGACAGGGGGCAGGCCTAACTATGGCTACACCTTC. It codes for CASATGGRPNYGYTF.

The rearrangement uses TRBV3-1 (or the pseudogene TRBV3-2) and TRBJ2-5; 7 positions match TRBD2. This CDR3 comprises 16 residues. V lost 0 bases and J lost 4; bases outside the gene matches: 8. CDR1 is LGHDT, CDR2 YNNKEL, per germline (reference sequence). The CDR3 DNA is TGTGCCAGCAGCCAAGATGTAGCTAGCGGAACAGAGACCCAGTACTTC. This translates into CASSQDVASGTETQYF.